This TCR beta chain was recorded in a study of CD8+CD57+ T cells in acquired aplastic anemia. Study information: Healthy donor CD4+ samples were sequenced to a depth that averaged approximately 9.9 million reads.

TCR beta VDJ and CDR3 profiling used genomic DNA as template. TCRdb re-derived calls from the reads in MiXCR, one entry per CDR3 protein. The sample consists of just over 400,000 distinct CDR3 sequences, approximately 70% of them appearing once. To note about this clonotype: Its specificity is not known. The junction shows a germline mismatch at one end, possibly a read error.

Study-level results: Controls did not differ significantly from patients in CD8+ Simpson's diversity. Patients shared 25 to 35 CD8+ CDR3 sequences with controls.

CDR1 and CDR2 (germline): DFQATT, SNEGSKA (reference sequence). The CDR3 covers 11 residues. The sample taken for sequencing was sorted CD4+, CD8+, or CD8+CD57+ T cells (not recorded which) from PBMCs. The rearrangement uses TRBV20-1 and TRBJ2-5; D may be TRBD2 (6 bases). This receptor was identified in a human donor in good health, serving as a control. As DNA, the CDR3 is TGCAGTGCTATCGGGACTTACAATGAGCACTTC. This codes for CSAIGTYNEHF.